A selection of T cell receptor beta chains follows, all from one sample in a study of technical replicates of blood from several donors. Produced via immunoSEQ multiplex PCR; TCRdb's table is partial and in-frame only. Of tens of thousands of clones detected, 94% appear once; the ten largest clones hold approximately 0.22%. Sequenced input: T cells isolated from PBMCs. The receptors stem from a human donor in good health. Both conserved end residues are part of each CDR3. D genes are given only for firm matches. Only some rows state a clone size, as once, few, many or a class for expanded clones.

j_gene: TRBJ1-1
d_gene: TRBD1
v_gene: TRBV19
abundance: once
CDR3nt: TGTGCCAGTAGTGCGGGACAGCGGAACACTGAAGCTTTCTTT
CDR3aa: CASSAGQRNTEAFF

j_gene: TRBJ2-3
d_gene: TRBD2
v_gene: TRBV5-4
abundance: .
CDR3nt: TGTGCCAGCAGCTTGGTGGGACTAGCGGGTGCTACGCAGTATTTT
CDR3aa: CASSLVGLAGATQYF

j_gene: TRBJ2-2
d_gene: TRBD2
v_gene: TRBV11-2
abundance: .
CDR3nt: TGTGCCAGCAGCTTAGCGGGAACTAGCGGGAGAGCGACCGGGGAGCTGTTTTTT
CDR3aa: CASSLAGTSGRATGELFF

j_gene: TRBJ2-1
d_gene: .
v_gene: TRBV29-1
abundance: .
CDR3nt: TGCAGCGTTGCGTGGAAGGCCAACTACTACAATGAGCAGTTCTTC
CDR3aa: CSVAWKANYYNEQFF

j_gene: TRBJ1-1
d_gene: .
v_gene: TRBV5-1
abundance: .
CDR3nt: TGCGCCAGCGTTTTGGGGGGGGCAGACACTGAAGCTTTCTTT
CDR3aa: CASVLGGADTEAFF

j_gene: TRBJ2-7
d_gene: .
v_gene: TRBV5-4
abundance: .
CDR3nt: TGTGCCAGCAGCCTGGGACAATTTTACGAGCAGTACTTC
CDR3aa: CASSLGQFYEQYF

j_gene: TRBJ1-5
d_gene: .
v_gene: TRBV5-1
abundance: .
CDR3nt: TGCGCCAGCAGCCCGAGTTCTCCTCGGGAGCCCCAGCATTTT
CDR3aa: CASSPSSPREPQHF

j_gene: TRBJ2-7
d_gene: .
v_gene: TRBV18
abundance: .
CDR3nt: TGTGCCAGCGCAGGGCCCAGTGAGTACGAGCAGTACTTC
CDR3aa: CASAGPSEYEQYF

j_gene: TRBJ2-3
d_gene: .
v_gene: TRBV6-5
abundance: .
CDR3nt: TGTGCCAGCAGTTACTCGTCGGGGGGCTACGATACGCAGTATTTT
CDR3aa: CASSYSSGGYDTQYF

j_gene: TRBJ2-3
d_gene: .
v_gene: TRBV5-1
abundance: .
CDR3nt: TGCGCCAGCAGCTTTTATATTGGGGCCGGAGATACGCAGTATTTT
CDR3aa: CASSFYIGAGDTQYF

j_gene: TRBJ2-2
d_gene: .
v_gene: TRBV11-3
abundance: .
CDR3nt: TGTGCCAGCAGCTTGTATCAGGGTGGGGAGCTGTTTTTT
CDR3aa: CASSLYQGGELFF

j_gene: TRBJ2-7
d_gene: TRBD1
v_gene: TRBV5-1
abundance: once
CDR3nt: TGCGCCAGCAGCTTGGTGGGGACAGGGTCGTACGAGCAGTACTTC
CDR3aa: CASSLVGTGSYEQYF

j_gene: TRBJ1-1
d_gene: .
v_gene: TRBV6-5
abundance: .
CDR3nt: TGTGCCAGCAGACCCGCCGGGGAAATGAACACTGAAGCTTTCTTT
CDR3aa: CASRPAGEMNTEAFF

j_gene: TRBJ1-1
d_gene: .
v_gene: TRBV5-1
abundance: .
CDR3nt: TGCGCCAGCACCCGGGGCGGGGGGAACACTGAAGCTTTCTTT
CDR3aa: CASTRGGGNTEAFF

j_gene: TRBJ2-3
d_gene: TRBD2
v_gene: TRBV5-1
abundance: .
CDR3nt: TGCGCCAGCAGCTTGGCCCTGGGGGGGACCACAGATACGCAGTATTTT
CDR3aa: CASSLALGGTTDTQYF

j_gene: TRBJ2-1
d_gene: TRBD2
v_gene: TRBV10-1
abundance: .
CDR3nt: TGCGCCAGCAGTGAGTCCACTAGCGGGGGAAACAATGAGCAGTTCTTC
CDR3aa: CASSESTSGGNNEQFF

j_gene: TRBJ2-7
d_gene: .
v_gene: TRBV7-9
abundance: once
CDR3nt: TGTGCCAGCAGCTTAGACCCAGGCCAGGGAAGCTCCTACGAGCAGTACTTC
CDR3aa: CASSLDPGQGSSYEQYF

j_gene: TRBJ2-7
d_gene: .
v_gene: TRBV7-8
abundance: .
CDR3nt: TGTGCCAGCAGCTTAGCCGGCGGTTACGAGCAGTACTTC
CDR3aa: CASSLAGGYEQYF

j_gene: TRBJ2-1
d_gene: .
v_gene: TRBV28
abundance: .
CDR3nt: TGTGCCAGCAGTTTATTGGGTTATCGGAGCTCCTACAATGAGCAGTTCTTC
CDR3aa: CASSLLGYRSSYNEQFF

j_gene: TRBJ2-7
d_gene: .
v_gene: TRBV29-1
abundance: .
CDR3nt: TGCAGCGTTGTAACAGGGCGTTCCTACGAGCAGTACTTC
CDR3aa: CSVVTGRSYEQYF

j_gene: TRBJ2-7
d_gene: .
v_gene: TRBV18
abundance: .
CDR3nt: TGTGCCAGCTCACCACCGTCCTCAGGGTACGAGCAGTACTTC
CDR3aa: CASSPPSSGYEQYF

j_gene: TRBJ1-5
d_gene: TRBD1
v_gene: TRBV6-6
abundance: .
CDR3nt: TGTGCCAGCAGTTACGGTACGACGACAGGGACCCAGCCCCAGCATTTT
CDR3aa: CASSYGTTTGTQPQHF

j_gene: TRBJ2-3
d_gene: .
v_gene: TRBV5-1
abundance: .
CDR3nt: TGCGCCAGCAGCTTACTAGGTAATACGCAGTATTTT
CDR3aa: CASSLLGNTQYF